The 8 T cell receptor beta chains reported below all come from one sample, sequenced in a study of blood T cell repertoires in COVID-19 (dated by TCRdb to about 2020). The protocol used for the library was the immunoSEQ multiplex PCR assay. TCRdb limited this immuneACCESS table to in-frame rearrangements with V and J called. A share of clones is missing; checked studies link under half to unresolved V genes, and the rest is unexplained. This sample lists approximately 330,000 clones; roughly 89% were detected once. Approximately 9.9% of the sample goes to the ten largest clones. The sample taken for sequencing was peripheral blood. The receptors shown here come from a man aged 25 to 40 with COVID-19, enrolled during active disease.

The J gene is TRBJ1-1, the V gene TRBV5-8, with TRBD1 matching 7 bases. The J segment lost 0 bases and the V segment lost 3 bases, leaving 5 bases of the junction unmatched. Germline V gives CDR1 SGHTS, CDR2 YDEGEE. The CDR3 has 15 residues. The CDR3 sequence: CASSSGQDLNTEAFF. CDR3 nucleotide sequence: TGTGCCAGCAGCTCAGGACAGGACCTGAACACTGAAGCTTTCTTT. The full variable domain, rest sourced from reference TRBV5-8 and TRBJ1-1, is EAGVTQSPTHLIKTRGQQATLRCSPISGHTSVYWYQQALGLGLQFLLWYDEGEERNRGNFPPRFSGRQFPNYSSELNVNALELEDSALYLCASSSGQDLNTEAFFGQGTRLTVV.

The chain combines TRBV19 with TRBJ1-5; no clear D gene. The ends were cut back, 3 bases at V and 1 base at J, with 7 bases in the middle. The CDR3 is 14 amino acids. CDR1 LNHDA and CDR2 SQIVND come from the germline V gene (reference sequence). The CDR3: CASSMLGSNQPQHF. CDR3 DNA: TGTGCCAGTAGTATGTTGGGCAGCAATCAGCCCCAGCATTTT.

The V call is TRBV18, the J call TRBJ2-5; D may be TRBD2 (6 bases). V lost 6 bases to trimming and J lost 2 bases, with 10 bases between them. Germline CDR1 is KGHSH and CDR2 is LQKENI. CDR3 length equals 13 residues. The CDR3 DNA sequence: TGTGCCAGCTCGGGGGGAGTTCAAGAGACCCAGTACTTC. This translates into CASSGGVQETQYF.

This chain links TRBV2 with TRBJ1-5; unclear D gene. Germline assignment: CDR1 SNHLY and CDR2 FYNNEI. The CDR3 is 14 amino acids. The V end lost 0 bases, the J end lost 7 bases, and 10 bases lay between the germline ends. CDR3 coding DNA: TGTGCCAGCAGTGAAGCGTCAGGCCGGCAGCCCCAGCATTTT. Amino acid sequence: CASSEASGRQPQHF.

The chain combines TRBV27 with TRBJ2-3; 8 bases line up with TRBD2. The length of the CDR3 is 13 residues. Trimming at V came to 6 bases and at J to 6 bases, leaving 5 bases not matched to a gene. The V gene's germline CDR1 is MNHEY and CDR2 SMNVEV (reference sequence). The CDR3, as DNA: TGTGCCAGCAGGTCGGGGGGGCTGGATACGCAGTATTTT. It codes for CASRSGGLDTQYF.

The genes are TRBV15 and TRBJ2-2; 12 bases agree with TRBD1. The CDR3 is made up of 17 amino acids. The germline V gene has CDR1 LNHNV and CDR2 YYDKDF (reference sequence). V lost 0 bases and J lost 7; bases outside the gene matches: 6. The CDR3 sequence: CATSRDWGTGGGGELFF. In DNA, the CDR3 is TGTGCCACCAGCAGAGATTGGGGGACAGGGGGCGGCGGGGAGCTGTTTTTT.

The rearrangement joins TRBV15 to TRBJ2-2, with 8 bases aligning to TRBD1. The junction had 11 bases not matched to a gene; V was cut back by 5 bases and J by 6 bases. CDR1 is LNHNV and CDR2 is YYDKDF in the germline V gene (reference sequence). CDR3 length: 16 residues. CDR3: CATSAGQAWGAGELFF. DNA for the CDR3: TGTGCCACCAGCGCGGGACAGGCGTGGGGGGCCGGGGAGCTGTTTTTT.

The chain combines TRBV6-6 with TRBJ2-5, with TRBD2 matching over 9 bases. The germline V gene encodes CDR1 MNHNY and CDR2 SVGAGI (reference sequence). J gave up 2 bases and V 10 bases, and 2 bases lay outside the gene matches. The length of the CDR3 is 12 residues. CDR3 in amino acids: CATGLAQETQYF. CDR3 in DNA: TGTGCCACGGGACTAGCTCAAGAGACCCAGTACTTC.